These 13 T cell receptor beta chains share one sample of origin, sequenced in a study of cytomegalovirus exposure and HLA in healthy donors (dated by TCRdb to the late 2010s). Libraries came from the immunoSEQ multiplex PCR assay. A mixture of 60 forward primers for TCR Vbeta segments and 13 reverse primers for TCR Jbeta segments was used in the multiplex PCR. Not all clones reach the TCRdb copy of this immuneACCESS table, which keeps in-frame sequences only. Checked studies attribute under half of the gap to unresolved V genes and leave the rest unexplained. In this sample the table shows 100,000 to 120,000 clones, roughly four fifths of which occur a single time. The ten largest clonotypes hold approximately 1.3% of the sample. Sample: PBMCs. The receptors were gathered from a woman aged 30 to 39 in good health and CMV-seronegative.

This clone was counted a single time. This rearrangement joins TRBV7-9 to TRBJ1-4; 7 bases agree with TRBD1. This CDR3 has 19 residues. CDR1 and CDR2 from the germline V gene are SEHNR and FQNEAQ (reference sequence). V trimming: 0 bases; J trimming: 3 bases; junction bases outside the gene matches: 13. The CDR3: CASSLATGVMEVSNEKLFF. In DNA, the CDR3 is TGTGCCAGCAGCTTAGCCACAGGGGTCATGGAAGTATCTAATGAAAAACTGTTTTTT.

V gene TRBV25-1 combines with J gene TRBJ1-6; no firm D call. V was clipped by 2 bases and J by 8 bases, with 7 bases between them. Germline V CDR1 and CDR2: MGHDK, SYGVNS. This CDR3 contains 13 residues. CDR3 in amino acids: CASSEQRDSPLHF. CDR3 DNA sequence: TGTGCCAGCAGTGAACAGCGAGATTCACCCCTCCACTTT. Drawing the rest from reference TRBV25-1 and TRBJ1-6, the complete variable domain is EADIYQTPRYLVIGTGKKITLECSQTMGHDKMYWYQQDPGMELHLIHYSYGVNSTEKGDLSSESTVSRIRTEHFPLTLESARPSHTSQYLCASSEQRDSPLHFGNGTRLTVT.

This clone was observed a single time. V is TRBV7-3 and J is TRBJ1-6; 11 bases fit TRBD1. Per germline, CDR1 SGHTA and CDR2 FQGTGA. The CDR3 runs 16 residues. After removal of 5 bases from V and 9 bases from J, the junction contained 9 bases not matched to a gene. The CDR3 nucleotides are TGTGCCAGCAGCAACCGGGACAGGGGGTCCGGTTCACCCCTCCACTTT. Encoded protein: CASSNRDRGSGSPLHF.

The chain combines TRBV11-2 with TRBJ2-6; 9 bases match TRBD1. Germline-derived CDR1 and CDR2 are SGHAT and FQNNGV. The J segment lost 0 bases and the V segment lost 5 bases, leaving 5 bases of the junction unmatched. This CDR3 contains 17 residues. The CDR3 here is CASSAGTGTSGANVLTF. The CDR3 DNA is TGTGCCAGCAGCGCCGGGACAGGGACCTCTGGGGCCAACGTCCTGACTTTC.

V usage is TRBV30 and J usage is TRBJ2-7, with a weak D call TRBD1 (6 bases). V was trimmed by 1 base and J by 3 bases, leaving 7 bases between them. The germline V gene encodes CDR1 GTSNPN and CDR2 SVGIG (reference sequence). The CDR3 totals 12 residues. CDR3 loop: CAWSEQGYEQYF. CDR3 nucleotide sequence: TGTGCCTGGAGTGAACAGGGCTACGAGCAGTACTTC.

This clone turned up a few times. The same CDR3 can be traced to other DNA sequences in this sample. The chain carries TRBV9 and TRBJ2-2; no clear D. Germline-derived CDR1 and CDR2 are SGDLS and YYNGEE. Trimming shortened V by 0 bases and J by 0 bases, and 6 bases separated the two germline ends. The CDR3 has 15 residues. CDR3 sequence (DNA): TGTGCCAGCAGCGTAGGCGGCGCGAACACCGGGGAGCTGTTTTTT. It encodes CASSVGGANTGELFF.

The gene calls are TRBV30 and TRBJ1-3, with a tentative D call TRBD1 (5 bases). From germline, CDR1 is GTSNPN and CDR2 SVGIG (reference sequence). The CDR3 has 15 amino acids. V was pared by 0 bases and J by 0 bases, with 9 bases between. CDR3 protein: CAWSVRRGSGNTIYF. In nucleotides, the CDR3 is TGTGCCTGGAGTGTACGGAGGGGCTCTGGAAACACCATATATTTT. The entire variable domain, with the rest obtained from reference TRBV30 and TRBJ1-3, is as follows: SQTIHQWPATLVQPVGSPLSLECTVEGTSNPNLYWYRQAAGRGLQLLFYSVGIGQISSEVPQNLSASRPQDRQFILSSKKLLLSDSGFYLCAWSVRRGSGNTIYFGEGSWLTVV.

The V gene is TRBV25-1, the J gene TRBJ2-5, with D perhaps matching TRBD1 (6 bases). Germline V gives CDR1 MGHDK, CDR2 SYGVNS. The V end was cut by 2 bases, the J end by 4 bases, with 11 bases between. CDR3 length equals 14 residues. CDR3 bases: TGTGCCAGCAGTGAACGGACAGTAGCAGAGACCCAGTACTTC. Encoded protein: CASSERTVAETQYF.

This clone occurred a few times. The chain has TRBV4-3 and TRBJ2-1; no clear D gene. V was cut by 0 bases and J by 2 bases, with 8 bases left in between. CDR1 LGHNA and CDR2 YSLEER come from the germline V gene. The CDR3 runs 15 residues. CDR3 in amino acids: CASSQEPQPYNEQFF. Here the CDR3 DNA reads TGCGCCAGCAGCCAAGAACCACAGCCCTACAATGAGCAGTTCTTC.

The CDR3 loop is CASSYDRATSPLHF. CDR3 bases: TGTGCCAGCAGTTACGACAGGGCAACCTCACCCCTCCACTTT. The chain couples TRBV6-5 to TRBJ1-6; TRBD1 matches 7 bases. With V trimmed by 2 bases and J by 10 bases, 5 bases remained unmatched. The germline V gene encodes CDR1 MNHEY and CDR2 SVGAGI. This CDR3 has 14 amino acids.

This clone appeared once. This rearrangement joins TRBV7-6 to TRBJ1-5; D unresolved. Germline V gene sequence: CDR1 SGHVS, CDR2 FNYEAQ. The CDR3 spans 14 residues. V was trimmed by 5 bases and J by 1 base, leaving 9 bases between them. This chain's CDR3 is CASSETESNQPQHF. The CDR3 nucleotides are TGTGCCAGCAGCGAGACGGAGAGCAATCAGCCCCAGCATTTT.

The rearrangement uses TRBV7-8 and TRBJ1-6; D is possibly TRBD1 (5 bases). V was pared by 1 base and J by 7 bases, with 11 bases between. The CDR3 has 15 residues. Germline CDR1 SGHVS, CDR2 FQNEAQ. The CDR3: CASSLVQGGNSPLHF. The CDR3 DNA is TGTGCCAGCAGCTTAGTTCAGGGAGGAAATTCACCCCTCCACTTT.

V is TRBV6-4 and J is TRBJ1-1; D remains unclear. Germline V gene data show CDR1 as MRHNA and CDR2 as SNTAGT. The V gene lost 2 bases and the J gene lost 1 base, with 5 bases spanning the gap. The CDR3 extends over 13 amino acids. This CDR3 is CASSDEANTEAFF. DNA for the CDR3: TGTGCCAGCAGTGACGAAGCGAACACTGAAGCTTTCTTT.